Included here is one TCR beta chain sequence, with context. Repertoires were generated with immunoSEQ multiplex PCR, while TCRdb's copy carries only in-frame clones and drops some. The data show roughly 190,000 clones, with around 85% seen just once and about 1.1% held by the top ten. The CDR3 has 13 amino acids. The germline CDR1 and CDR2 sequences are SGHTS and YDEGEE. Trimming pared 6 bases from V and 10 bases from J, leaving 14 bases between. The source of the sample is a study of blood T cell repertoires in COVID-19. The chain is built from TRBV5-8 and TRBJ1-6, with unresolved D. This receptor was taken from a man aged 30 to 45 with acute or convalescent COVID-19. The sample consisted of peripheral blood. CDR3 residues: CASTGPLGSPLHF. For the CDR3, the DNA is TGTGCCAGCACAGGTCCTCTTGGATCACCCCTCCACTTT.